The clone carrying this T cell receptor (beta chain) was counted a few times. This record belongs to a study of identical twins. TCRdb re-derived calls from the 5' RACE reads in MiXCR, one entry per CDR3 protein. The sample gives about 520,000 distinct CDR3 sequences, 22% of which show up once; about 0.93% is in the top ten. Germline V lookup: CDR1 SEHNR, CDR2 FQNEAQ (reference sequence). CDR3 length: 17 amino acids. The germline V and J ends were trimmed by 4 bases and 2 bases, with 18 bases remaining between them. These data also featured in a second study, about T cells expressing NK-cell markers. That work contributes: With respect to HCMV, most of the eight sequenced donors were seropositive, and one was seronegative.

The TCR was taken from a young woman in good health. V gene TRBV7-9 combines with J gene TRBJ2-1, with D maybe TRBD2 (7 bases). Sequencing input: CD4+ T cells sorted from blood. The CDR3, as DNA: TGTGCCAGCAGCTCCCCGGGGGGCGGGAACGCCTACAATGAGCAGTTCTTC. It is translated as CASSSPGGGNAYNEQFF.